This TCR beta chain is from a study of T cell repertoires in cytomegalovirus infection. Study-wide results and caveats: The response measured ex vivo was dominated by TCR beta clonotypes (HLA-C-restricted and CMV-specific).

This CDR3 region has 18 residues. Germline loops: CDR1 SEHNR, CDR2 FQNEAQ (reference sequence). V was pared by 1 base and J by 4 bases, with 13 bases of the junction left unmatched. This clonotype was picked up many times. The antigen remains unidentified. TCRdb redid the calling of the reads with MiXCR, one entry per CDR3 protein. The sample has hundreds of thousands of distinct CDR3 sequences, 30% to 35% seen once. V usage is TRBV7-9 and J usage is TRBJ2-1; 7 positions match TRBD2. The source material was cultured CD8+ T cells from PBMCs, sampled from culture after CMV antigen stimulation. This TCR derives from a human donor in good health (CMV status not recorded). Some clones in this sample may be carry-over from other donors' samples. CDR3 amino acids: CASSLDVIGGSLYNEQFF. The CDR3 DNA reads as TGTGCCAGCAGCTTAGACGTCATCGGGGGGAGCCTATACAATGAGCAGTTCTTC.